This TCR beta chain appears in the sequencing data of a study of CD8+ T cells in alopecia areata. Study-wide context: Patients took tofacitinib for 6 to 18 months, followed by 6 drug-free months.

RNA, once extracted, was reverse transcribed into cDNA for use as the sequencing template. Assay used: immunoSEQ multiplex PCR; TCRdb lists only in-frame clones, some missing. Among about 160,000 clones, under 70% were seen once, and the ten largest hold 0.91%. As concerns this clone: Its antigen is as yet unknown. The sample holds other DNA sequences that translate to the same CDR3.

General study results and limits: Uncertain still, given a single nonresponder, is whether baseline CD8+ expansion links to response.

Treatment in this sample: oral pan-JAK inhibitor, 5-10 mg twice daily. Peripheral blood and lesional scalp punch biopsies came from alopecia areata patients. Researchers picked out CD4+ and CD8+ T cells from PBMCs by sorting. CDR1 and CDR2 (germline): SQVTM, ANQGSEA. The trim removed 4 bases at V and 2 bases at J, leaving 4 bases unmatched. This CDR3 is built from 14 residues. The receptor's source is a human donor with alopecia areata. J is TRBJ2-2 and V is TRBV29-1, with TRBD2 matching over 7 bases. Source: CD4+ T cells sorted from blood, taken at week 4, from a patient treated with tofacitinib. In DNA form, the CDR3 reads TGCAGCGTTGCGACTAGCCTTAACACCGGGGAGCTGTTTTTT. Residues: CSVATSLNTGELFF.